Listed below are T cell receptor beta chains from one sample, sequenced in a study of cytomegalovirus exposure and HLA in healthy donors. TCRdb's table, derived via immunoSEQ multiplex PCR, lists solely in-frame clones and lacks some. The repertoire includes around 110,000 clones, roughly 82% of them detected once, and 2% to 3% sits in the top ten. The sample was PBMCs. These receptor sequences come from a man aged 25 to 45 in good health and CMV-seropositive. CDR3s include the opening cysteine and the closing phenylalanine or tryptophan. The D gene is left open where the match is weak. Size is stated for part of the rows, as once, few or many counts, or as a class when the clone is expanded.

j_gene: TRBJ2-6
abundance: -
v_gene: TRBV19
d_gene: -
CDR3nt: TGTGCCAGTAGCGTGAGTACCGTCCTGACTTTC
CDR3aa: CASSVSTVLTF

j_gene: TRBJ2-3
abundance: -
v_gene: TRBV11-3
d_gene: TRBD1
CDR3nt: TGTGCCAGCGAACAACAGGGGGCGCTGGCAGATACGCAGTATTTT
CDR3aa: CASEQQGALADTQYF

j_gene: TRBJ2-7
abundance: -
v_gene: TRBV7-3
d_gene: TRBD1
CDR3nt: TGTGCCAGCAGCCTCGGGACAGGGTCGGGTGAGCAGTACTTC
CDR3aa: CASSLGTGSGEQYF

j_gene: TRBJ1-5
abundance: -
v_gene: TRBV10-3
d_gene: -
CDR3nt: TGTGCCATCAGTGAGCTGGGGGCTAATCAGCCCCAGCATTTT
CDR3aa: CAISELGANQPQHF

j_gene: TRBJ1-5
abundance: -
v_gene: TRBV12-5
d_gene: -
CDR3nt: TGTGCTAGTGGTCTCGGGAGCAGGGAGAAGCCCCAGCATTTT
CDR3aa: CASGLGSREKPQHF

j_gene: TRBJ1-5
abundance: -
v_gene: TRBV9
d_gene: TRBD1
CDR3nt: TGTGCCAGCAGCGCCGGGGACAGGAATAAGCCCCAGCATTTT
CDR3aa: CASSAGDRNKPQHF

j_gene: TRBJ2-3
abundance: few
v_gene: TRBV7-9
d_gene: TRBD1
CDR3nt: TGTGCCAGCAGCCTCCTCGGACAGGCTAGCACAGATACGCAGTATTTT
CDR3aa: CASSLLGQASTDTQYF

j_gene: TRBJ2-6
abundance: once
v_gene: TRBV6-5
d_gene: TRBD1
CDR3nt: TGTGCCAGCAGTATCGACAGGGGGCAGGACGTCCTGACTTTC
CDR3aa: CASSIDRGQDVLTF

j_gene: TRBJ2-7
abundance: few
v_gene: TRBV6-6
d_gene: -
CDR3nt: TGTGCCAGCGCCAGGGGGGCTACCTACGAGCAGTACTTC
CDR3aa: CASARGATYEQYF

j_gene: TRBJ1-2
abundance: -
v_gene: TRBV18
d_gene: TRBD1
CDR3nt: TGTGCCAGCTCACCACAAGAGACGACAGGGCGCAACTATGGCTACACCTTC
CDR3aa: CASSPQETTGRNYGYTF

j_gene: TRBJ2-5
abundance: -
v_gene: TRBV18
d_gene: TRBD1
CDR3nt: TGTGCCAGCTCACCATGGACAGGGAAAGAGACCCAGTACTTC
CDR3aa: CASSPWTGKETQYF

j_gene: TRBJ2-7
abundance: few
v_gene: TRBV11-3
d_gene: TRBD1
CDR3nt: TGTGCCAGCAGCTTAGGGGACAGGGGCTACGAGCAGTACTTC
CDR3aa: CASSLGDRGYEQYF

j_gene: TRBJ1-5
abundance: -
v_gene: TRBV5-6
d_gene: TRBD1
CDR3nt: TGTGCCAGCAGCTGGGACAGGGCTCAGCCCCAGCATTTT
CDR3aa: CASSWDRAQPQHF

j_gene: TRBJ1-1
abundance: -
v_gene: TRBV19
d_gene: -
CDR3nt: TGTGCCAGTAATATAGGAGGTGGAAGGACTGAAGCTTTCTTT
CDR3aa: CASNIGGGRTEAFF

j_gene: TRBJ2-7
abundance: medium-sized
v_gene: TRBV5-6
d_gene: TRBD1
CDR3nt: TGTGCCAGCAGCGGGACAGGGTTCCACGAGCAGTACTTC
CDR3aa: CASSGTGFHEQYF

j_gene: TRBJ2-1
abundance: -
v_gene: TRBV2
d_gene: TRBD2
CDR3nt: TGTGCCAGCAGTGAAGCCTCACTAGCGGGGGCGAATGAGCAGTTCTTC
CDR3aa: CASSEASLAGANEQFF

j_gene: TRBJ1-2
abundance: -
v_gene: TRBV6-1
d_gene: -
CDR3nt: TGTGCCAGCAGATCGAGAACCGGGGACTATGGCTACACCTTC
CDR3aa: CASRSRTGDYGYTF

j_gene: TRBJ1-1
abundance: -
v_gene: TRBV27
d_gene: TRBD1
CDR3nt: TGTGCCAGCAGTGCGACAGGGTGGGACACTGAAGCTTTCTTT
CDR3aa: CASSATGWDTEAFF

j_gene: TRBJ2-7
abundance: few
v_gene: TRBV5-6
d_gene: -
CDR3nt: TGTGCCAGCAGCAGTAGACGGGGAGGACTCTACGAGCAGTACTTC
CDR3aa: CASSSRRGGLYEQYF

j_gene: TRBJ1-6
abundance: -
v_gene: TRBV30
d_gene: TRBD1
CDR3nt: TGTGCCTGGAGTCGGGGACAGGGAAGTTCACCCCTCCACTTT
CDR3aa: CAWSRGQGSSPLHF

j_gene: TRBJ2-5
abundance: -
v_gene: TRBV27
d_gene: TRBD2
CDR3nt: TGTGCCAGACCCATCAGCGGGGGGGCAAGACAGACCCAGTACTTC
CDR3aa: CARPISGGARQTQYF

j_gene: TRBJ1-1
abundance: -
v_gene: TRBV2
d_gene: -
CDR3nt: TGTGCCAGCAGGTTTCGAATGGGCGAAGCTGAAGCTTTCTTT
CDR3aa: CASRFRMGEAEAFF

j_gene: TRBJ1-4
abundance: once
v_gene: TRBV7-9
d_gene: -
CDR3nt: TGTGCCAGCAGCTCCGGGTCGGAAAAACTGTTTTTT
CDR3aa: CASSSGSEKLFF

j_gene: TRBJ2-5
abundance: -
v_gene: TRBV29-1
d_gene: TRBD2
CDR3nt: TGCAGCGTTGGGCGGGGGGACCAAGAGACCCAGTACTTC
CDR3aa: CSVGRGDQETQYF

j_gene: TRBJ1-5
abundance: -
v_gene: TRBV2
d_gene: -
CDR3nt: TGTGCCAGCAGCGTTACTCTGGGCAATCAGCCCCAGCATTTT
CDR3aa: CASSVTLGNQPQHF

j_gene: TRBJ2-5
abundance: -
v_gene: TRBV12-5
d_gene: -
CDR3nt: TGTGCTAGTGCCATTCAGGAGCGGGAGACCCAGTACTTC
CDR3aa: CASAIQERETQYF

j_gene: TRBJ2-2
abundance: -
v_gene: TRBV2
d_gene: TRBD1
CDR3nt: TGTGCCACCGTACCTTCGGGACAGGGGAGCACCGGGGAGCTGTTTTTT
CDR3aa: CATVPSGQGSTGELFF

j_gene: TRBJ1-1
abundance: -
v_gene: TRBV29-1
d_gene: -
CDR3nt: TGCAGCGTTGAAGTGGGGCCAGCGGAAGCTTTCTTT
CDR3aa: CSVEVGPAEAFF

j_gene: TRBJ1-6
abundance: -
v_gene: TRBV12-5
d_gene: -
CDR3nt: TGTGCTAGTGGTTTCTTGACAGAGGTTTATAATTCACCCCTCCACTTT
CDR3aa: CASGFLTEVYNSPLHF

j_gene: TRBJ1-6
abundance: -
v_gene: TRBV2
d_gene: -
CDR3nt: TGTGCCAGCAGTGGAACAGGGCGAAATTCACCCCTCCACTTT
CDR3aa: CASSGTGRNSPLHF

j_gene: TRBJ2-3
abundance: -
v_gene: TRBV6-5
d_gene: -
CDR3nt: TGTGCCAGCACCGGGTCGGGTACGCAGTATTTT
CDR3aa: CASTGSGTQYF

j_gene: TRBJ2-7
abundance: few
v_gene: TRBV30
d_gene: -
CDR3nt: TGTGCCTGGAATAGGGACTCCATGCCGGGCTTTGACGAGCAGTACTTC
CDR3aa: CAWNRDSMPGFDEQYF

j_gene: TRBJ1-1
abundance: -
v_gene: TRBV5-1
d_gene: -
CDR3nt: TGCGCCAGCAGCTCAGGGACAAAGGGGATGAACACTGAAGCTTTCTTT
CDR3aa: CASSSGTKGMNTEAFF

j_gene: TRBJ1-5
abundance: -
v_gene: TRBV7-9
d_gene: -
CDR3nt: TGTGCCAGCAGTCCAGGGGGCAATCAGCCCCAGCATTTT
CDR3aa: CASSPGGNQPQHF

j_gene: TRBJ1-6
abundance: -
v_gene: TRBV30
d_gene: -
CDR3nt: TGTGCCTGGAGTGAGGGGTTATTTAATTCACCCCTCCACTTT
CDR3aa: CAWSEGLFNSPLHF

j_gene: TRBJ2-7
abundance: -
v_gene: TRBV9
d_gene: -
CDR3nt: TGTGCCAGCAGCCCCAGCCCGGGTTATAACTACGAGCAGTACTTC
CDR3aa: CASSPSPGYNYEQYF

j_gene: TRBJ2-3
abundance: -
v_gene: TRBV10-1
d_gene: -
CDR3nt: TGCGCCAGCAGTGAGTCGTTAGCGGGCACAGATACGCAGTATTTT
CDR3aa: CASSESLAGTDTQYF

j_gene: TRBJ1-5
abundance: -
v_gene: TRBV5-1
d_gene: -
CDR3nt: TGCGCCAGCAGTCCCGGGACGGACCGGGGGCAGCCCCAGCATTTT
CDR3aa: CASSPGTDRGQPQHF

j_gene: TRBJ2-3
abundance: -
v_gene: TRBV5-1
d_gene: TRBD2
CDR3nt: TGCGCCAGCAGCTTGGAACTAGGGACTAGCGGTAGCACAGATACGCAGTATTTT
CDR3aa: CASSLELGTSGSTDTQYF

j_gene: TRBJ1-2
abundance: -
v_gene: TRBV27
d_gene: TRBD1
CDR3nt: TGTGCCAGCAGTTTGGTCACCGGACAGGGCATAAACTATGGCTACACCTTC
CDR3aa: CASSLVTGQGINYGYTF

j_gene: TRBJ2-5
abundance: few
v_gene: TRBV30
d_gene: -
CDR3nt: TGTGCCTGGAGCAAAATGGGGGCCCAAGAGACCCAGTACTTC
CDR3aa: CAWSKMGAQETQYF

j_gene: TRBJ2-3
abundance: -
v_gene: TRBV5-6
d_gene: -
CDR3nt: TGTGCCAGCAGCCACGGGACACAAGTAAGCACAGATACGCAGTATTTT
CDR3aa: CASSHGTQVSTDTQYF

j_gene: TRBJ1-1
abundance: once
v_gene: TRBV30
d_gene: -
CDR3nt: TGTGCCTTCCTCCGGGGAACCCGAAACACTGAAGCTTTCTTT
CDR3aa: CAFLRGTRNTEAFF

j_gene: TRBJ1-2
abundance: once
v_gene: TRBV30
d_gene: TRBD1
CDR3nt: TGTGCCTGGGCTCGGACAGGGTTCGAAGGCTACACCTTC
CDR3aa: CAWARTGFEGYTF

j_gene: TRBJ1-6
abundance: few
v_gene: TRBV2
d_gene: -
CDR3nt: TGTGCCAGCAGTTACGAGGGAATACGTTCACCCCTCCACTTT
CDR3aa: CASSYEGIRSPLHF

j_gene: TRBJ2-2
abundance: -
v_gene: TRBV6-5
d_gene: TRBD2
CDR3nt: TGTGCCTCAGGGTGGCGGGGGGGGAACACCGGGGAGCTGTTTTTT
CDR3aa: CASGWRGGNTGELFF

j_gene: TRBJ2-1
abundance: -
v_gene: TRBV11-3
d_gene: -
CDR3nt: TGTGCCAGCAGCTTAAGAGCGGATGCCAATGAGCAGTTCTTC
CDR3aa: CASSLRADANEQFF

j_gene: TRBJ1-1
abundance: -
v_gene: TRBV7-2
d_gene: -
CDR3nt: TGTGCCAGCAGCTTAGGAATCGGGACTTTCTTT
CDR3aa: CASSLGIGTFF

j_gene: TRBJ2-1
abundance: -
v_gene: TRBV10-3
d_gene: TRBD1
CDR3nt: TGTGCCACTAATTGGGGGACAGGGGCCTACAATGAGCAGTTCTTC
CDR3aa: CATNWGTGAYNEQFF

j_gene: TRBJ2-1
abundance: -
v_gene: TRBV5-1
d_gene: TRBD2
CDR3nt: TGCGCCAGCAGCCCGACTAGCGGGGGGCTCGCGCAGTTCTTC
CDR3aa: CASSPTSGGLAQFF

j_gene: TRBJ2-7
abundance: -
v_gene: TRBV2
d_gene: TRBD2
CDR3nt: TGTGCCAGCAGTGTTCGGGGGGGCTACGAGCAGTACTTC
CDR3aa: CASSVRGGYEQYF

j_gene: TRBJ2-1
abundance: -
v_gene: TRBV6-6
d_gene: TRBD2
CDR3nt: TGTGCCAGCAGATTAGCGGGGGGGCCGTACAATGAGCAGTTCTTC
CDR3aa: CASRLAGGPYNEQFF

j_gene: TRBJ1-5
abundance: -
v_gene: TRBV4-2
d_gene: -
CDR3nt: TGTGCCAGCAGCCAATCTACCAGGGTTGACAATCAGCCCCAGCATTTT
CDR3aa: CASSQSTRVDNQPQHF

j_gene: TRBJ1-6
abundance: -
v_gene: TRBV5-5
d_gene: TRBD1
CDR3nt: TGTGCCAGCAGCTTTAGCCTCGACAGGGGTTCACCCCTCCACTTT
CDR3aa: CASSFSLDRGSPLHF

j_gene: TRBJ2-1
abundance: -
v_gene: TRBV19
d_gene: TRBD2
CDR3nt: TGTGCCAGTAGTAGACTAGCGGGGTACTCCTACAATGAGCAGTTCTTC
CDR3aa: CASSRLAGYSYNEQFF

j_gene: TRBJ1-1
abundance: -
v_gene: TRBV30
d_gene: -
CDR3nt: TGTGCCTGGAGTGTGACTAAGAACACTGAAGCTTTCTTT
CDR3aa: CAWSVTKNTEAFF

j_gene: TRBJ1-2
abundance: -
v_gene: TRBV5-1
d_gene: -
CDR3nt: TGCGCCAGCAGCTTGGAAGGTCCGGGAGCGGGGGGAGGCTACACCTTC
CDR3aa: CASSLEGPGAGGGYTF